Presented here are 29 T cell receptor beta chains from one specimen sequenced in a study of response to subunit inactivated influenza vaccine. TCRdb used MiXCR to reprocess the RT-PCR reads, holding one entry per CDR3 protein. Here the sample spans 500,000 to 600,000 distinct CDR3 sequences, about an eighth being singletons. The specimen comprised PBMCs from blood, sampled roughly 46 days after vaccination. The origin of the receptors is a man in his forties or fifties who received an inactivated influenza vaccine.

The V call is TRBV29-1, the J call TRBJ2-3; TRBD2 agrees at 7 bases. CDR3 size: 15 residues. CDR1 and CDR2 from the germline V gene are SQVTM and ANQGSEA. Trimming cost V 5 bases and J 2 bases; bases outside gene matches: 10. The CDR3 DNA sequence: TGCAGCGTTTCGGGGGAGGGCTACTCCACAGATACGCAGTATTTT. This encodes CSVSGEGYSTDTQYF.

This clonotype was observed a handful of times. This rearrangement joins TRBV3-1 to TRBJ2-3; perhaps D is TRBD1 or TRBD2 (5 bases each). This CDR3 has 15 amino acids. Germline V gene sequence: CDR1 LGHDT, CDR2 YNNKEL (reference sequence). Trimming shortened V by 6 bases and J by 0 bases, and 13 bases separated the two germline ends. This CDR3 is CASRTRGASTDTQYF. The CDR3 nucleotides read TGTGCCAGCAGGACCCGAGGGGCAAGCACAGATACGCAGTATTTT.

V and J are TRBV7-3 and TRBJ2-1; 8 bases agree with TRBD2. The V gene's germline CDR1 is SGHTA and CDR2 FQGTGA. V lost 2 bases and J lost 1; bases outside the gene matches: 7. The CDR3 is made up of 17 amino acids. CDR3 DNA: TGTGCCAGCAGCTTATTGAGCGGGAGCGGATCCTACAATGAGCAGTTCTTC. This gives the protein CASSLLSGSGSYNEQFF.

Ten or more counts support this clonotype. The chain is built from TRBV11-2 and TRBJ2-7; the D gene is possibly TRBD2 (5 bases). V was shortened by 7 bases and J by 0 bases, with 16 bases between the two germline ends. CDR1 is SGHAT, CDR2 FQNNGV, per germline. The CDR3 is 15 residues long. The CDR3 DNA is TGTGCCAGCAATCCGGCAGACTATAGCTCCTACGAGCAGTACTTC. Translation gives CASNPADYSSYEQYF. Using reference TRBV11-2 and TRBJ2-7 for the parts outside the CDR3, the full variable domain is EAGVAQSPRYKIIEKRQSVAFWCNPISGHATLYWYQQILGQGPKLLIQFQNNGVVDDSQLPKDRFSAERLKGVDSTLKIQPAKLEDSAVYLCASNPADYSSYEQYFGPGTRLTVT.

In its sample, this clonotype was seen a few times. The chain is built from TRBV3-1 and TRBJ2-1, with D perhaps TRBD1 or TRBD2 (5 bases each). CDR1 LGHDT and CDR2 YNNKEL come from the germline V gene (reference sequence). This CDR3 spans 14 amino acids. The germline V and J ends were trimmed by 3 bases and 9 bases, with 15 bases remaining between them. The CDR3 loop is CASSHSPGLGEQFF. Here the CDR3 DNA reads TGTGCCAGCAGCCACTCACCGGGGCTGGGTGAGCAGTTCTTC.

This clonotype was seen only a few times. The chain joins TRBV7-8 to TRBJ2-3; TRBD2 aligns across 8 bases. Germline trimming cut 2 bases from V and 1 base from J; bases unmatched to any gene: 5. CDR1 and CDR2 (germline): SGHVS, FQNEAQ. The CDR3 loop spans 16 amino acids. CDR3 DNA: TGTGCCAGCAGCTTACGTCCAGCGGGAGGCACAGATACGCAGTATTTT. It encodes CASSLRPAGGTDTQYF.

This clonotype appeared a few times. The chain couples TRBV29-1 to TRBJ1-1; D might be TRBD1 (5 bases). Germline V lookup: CDR1 SQVTM, CDR2 ANQGSEA. CDR3 length: 11 amino acids. V lost 0 bases, J lost 11 bases, and 10 bases lay in between. CDR3: CSVEEGTGAFF. DNA for the CDR3: TGCAGCGTTGAAGAGGGGACGGGGGCTTTCTTT.

CDR3 DNA: TGCAGTGCTAGAGCCGGGACAGGGATTTACACTGAAGCTTTCTTT. Its protein product is CSARAGTGIYTEAFF. V gene TRBV20-1 combines with J gene TRBJ1-1, with TRBD1 matching over 9 bases. Germline V CDR1 and CDR2: DFQATT, SNEGSKA (reference sequence). CDR3 length: 15 amino acids. Unmatched junction bases numbered 6, after V lost 1 base and J lost 3 bases.

In this sample, this clonotype turned up a few times. This rearrangement joins TRBV6-1 to TRBJ2-2, with D possibly matching TRBD1 (5 bases). In germline, CDR1 is MNHNS, CDR2 SASEGT. The CDR3 spans 15 residues. V was shortened by 6 bases and J by 0 bases, with 11 bases between the two germline ends. For the CDR3, the DNA is TGTGCCAGCAGGAGACAGTTCGCGAACACCGGGGAGCTGTTTTTT. It translates to CASRRQFANTGELFF.

The CDR3 spells CASSADRDRAFEQFF. The CDR3 nucleotides are TGTGCCAGCAGCGCCGACCGGGACAGAGCCTTCGAGCAGTTCTTC. The chain has TRBV7-2 and TRBJ2-1, with TRBD1 identical over 7 bases. The CDR3 runs to 15 residues. CDR1 is SGHTA and CDR2 is FQGNSA in the germline V gene. Trimming took 5 bases from V and 10 from J; bases not matched to a gene: 14.

V and J are TRBV11-2 and TRBJ1-6; 8 bases fit TRBD1. Trimming cost V 3 bases and J 9 bases; bases outside gene matches: 4. Per germline, CDR1 SGHAT and CDR2 FQNNGV. This CDR3 is built from 14 residues. The CDR3 reads CASSFRQGSSPLHF. The CDR3 coding sequence is TGTGCCAGCAGCTTTCGACAGGGGAGTTCACCCCTCCACTTT.

This clonotype was seen a few times. This chain joins TRBV11-2 and TRBJ2-2; TRBD2 agrees at 7 bases. The CDR3 totals 17 residues. Germline trimming cut 7 bases from V and 6 bases from J; bases unmatched to any gene: 17. Germline V lookup: CDR1 SGHAT, CDR2 FQNNGV. DNA of the CDR3: TGTGCCAGCATCAACCTAATGGCGGGAGAGTACGCCGGGGAGCTGTTTTTT. This gives the protein CASINLMAGEYAGELFF.

In regard to this clonotype: One end of the junction fails to match germline, which may point to a read error. The chain recombines TRBV12-3 or TRBV12-4 with TRBJ2-3; 16 bases fit TRBD2. This CDR3 spans 18 amino acids. Written as DNA, the CDR3 is TGTACCAGCAGCCAAGGGACTAGCGGGAGGGCCAATGCAGATACGCAGTATTTT. Translated: CTSSQGTSGRANADTQYF.

This clonotype was counted only a few times. The CDR3 loop reads CASSLSDRGPSYEQYF. The DNA of the CDR3 is TGTGCCAGCAGTTTATCCGACAGGGGACCTTCCTACGAGCAGTACTTC. V and J are TRBV28 and TRBJ2-7; 8 bases map to TRBD1. CDR3 length equals 16 residues. Trimming removed 1 base from V and 1 base from J; junction bases left unmatched: 6. The V gene's germline CDR1 is MDHEN and CDR2 SYDVKM.

A few counts support this clonotype. The V and J genes are TRBV5-1 and TRBJ1-1; D unresolved. Germline V gene data show CDR1 as SGHRS and CDR2 as YFSETQ. This CDR3 contains 14 residues. Trimming took 0 bases from V and 5 from J, leaving 11 bases between them. The CDR3 loop reads CASSLDSPPTEAFF. The CDR3 DNA is TGCGCCAGCAGCTTGGACAGCCCTCCGACTGAAGCTTTCTTT.

The chain carries TRBV14 and TRBJ2-5, with 7 bases lining up with TRBD2. There are 17 residues in the CDR3. V dropped 4 bases and J dropped 1; count of bases not matched to a gene: 12. The germline V gene has CDR1 SGHDN and CDR2 FVKESK. The CDR3 here is CASSPPFAREFQETQYF. The CDR3 nucleotides are TGTGCCAGCAGCCCCCCCTTTGCGCGGGAGTTCCAAGAGACCCAGTACTTC.

This clonotype occurred a few times. V gene TRBV10-2 combines with J gene TRBJ2-7; 7 positions agree with TRBD1. V shed 7 bases and J 2 bases; nucleotides not matched to a gene: 8. The CDR3 covers 14 residues. The V gene's germline CDR1 is WSHSY and CDR2 SAAADI. Written as DNA, the CDR3 is TGCGCCAGCAACCCGGGACAGCCCCCCTACGAGCAGTACTTC. This codes for CASNPGQPPYEQYF.

Details on this clonotype: An end of the junction does not agree with germline; a read error may underlie this. This sequence joins TRBV2 and TRBJ2-3, with D tentatively TRBD1 or TRBD2 (5 bases each). In germline, CDR1 is SNHLY, CDR2 FYNNEI. This CDR3 comprises 18 residues. Here the CDR3 DNA reads TGTACCAGCAGTTCTGTAGCCGGGACGGATTTTAGCACAGATACGCAGTATTTT. It specifies CTSSSVAGTDFSTDTQYF.

This clonotype was picked up many times. This chain connects TRBV5-6 to TRBJ2-2; D remains unclear. Per the germline V gene, CDR1 is SGHDT and CDR2 is YYEEEE. The CDR3 covers 14 residues. The V gene lost 1 base and the J gene lost 2 bases, with 6 bases spanning the gap. This CDR3 reads CASSLLVNTGELFF. In DNA form, the CDR3 reads TGTGCCAGCAGCTTGCTAGTTAACACCGGGGAGCTGTTTTTT.

In this sample, this clonotype turned up a few times. The chain recombines TRBV10-2 with TRBJ2-2, with D hard to call. The CDR3 has 13 residues. V was shortened by 1 base and J by 7 bases, with 7 bases between the two germline ends. CDR1 and CDR2 (germline): WSHSY, SAAADI. The CDR3 sequence: CASSELGGGELFF. The DNA of the CDR3 is TGCGCCAGCAGTGAGTTAGGCGGCGGGGAGCTGTTTTTT.

The gene calls are TRBV11-1 and TRBJ2-6; no firm D call. This CDR3 has 19 amino acids. CDR1 and CDR2 from the germline V gene are SGHAT and FQDESV (reference sequence). The V gene lost 0 bases and the J gene lost 0 bases, with 15 bases spanning the gap. CDR3 in DNA: TGTGCCAGCAGCTTAGCTTATCAGGCGGCCGGCTCTGGGGCCAACGTCCTGACTTTC. It encodes CASSLAYQAAGSGANVLTF.

The J gene is TRBJ2-3, the V gene TRBV6-2 or TRBV6-3; D possibly uses TRBD1 or TRBD2 (5 bases each). Looked up from germline, CDR1 is MNHEY and CDR2 is SVGEGT. The CDR3 has 14 residues. V was shortened by 0 bases and J by 8 bases, with 12 bases between the two germline ends. The CDR3 DNA sequence: TGTGCCAGCAGTTACTCGTGGGGGTGGGGTACGCAGTATTTT. As protein: CASSYSWGWGTQYF.

The genes are TRBV11-2 and TRBJ2-4; weak D call: TRBD1 (6 bases). Germline V gene data show CDR1 as SGHAT and CDR2 as FQNNGV. Trimming pared 9 bases from V and 0 bases from J, leaving 12 bases between. The CDR3 is 14 residues long. The CDR3 DNA follows: TGTGCCAGTTCATTGACAGGAGCCAAAAACATTCAGTACTTC. Encoded protein: CASSLTGAKNIQYF. The complete variable domain, with remaining parts taken from reference TRBV11-2 and TRBJ2-4, reads EAGVAQSPRYKIIEKRQSVAFWCNPISGHATLYWYQQILGQGPKLLIQFQNNGVVDDSQLPKDRFSAERLKGVDSTLKIQPAKLEDSAVYLCASSLTGAKNIQYFGAGTRLSVL.

This chain connects TRBV7-2 to TRBJ1-2, with 8 nucleotides matching TRBD1. V shed 5 bases, J shed 2 bases, and the junction held 7 bases outside the gene matches. The CDR3 loop spans 15 amino acids. Germline lookup yields CDR1 SGHTA and CDR2 FQGNSA. This CDR3 is CASSRRQGKNYGYTF. The DNA of the CDR3 is TGTGCCAGCAGCCGGCGACAGGGGAAAAACTATGGCTACACCTTC.

The chain joins TRBV2 to TRBJ1-5; possible D gene TRBD1, 5 bases. Per germline, CDR1 SNHLY and CDR2 FYNNEI. The CDR3 contains 13 residues. Trimming took 6 bases from V and 9 from J, leaving 15 bases between them. CDR3 nucleotides: TGTGCCAGCAGGGGAGGTGGGGGTCCGCCCCAGCATTTT. It codes for CASRGGGGPPQHF.

The chain couples TRBV3-1 to TRBJ2-4, with TRBD2 identical over 8 bases. The ends lost 0 bases at V and 4 bases at J; junction bases unmatched: 5. Per the germline V gene, CDR1 is LGHDT and CDR2 is YNNKEL (reference sequence). The CDR3 sequence is 16 residues long. CDR3 residues: CASSQDFPSGKNIQYF. CDR3 sequence (DNA): TGTGCCAGCAGCCAAGATTTTCCTAGCGGGAAAAACATTCAGTACTTC.

This clonotype occurred a few times. The chain combines TRBV20-1 with TRBJ1-6, with TRBD1 as a possible D gene (6 bases). The CDR3 length is 18 residues. V was shortened by 1 base and J by 6 bases, with 22 bases between the two germline ends. Germline CDR1 is DFQATT and CDR2 is SNEGSKA (reference sequence). This CDR3 reads CSARGGPKGGVINSPLHF. DNA for the CDR3: TGCAGTGCTAGAGGCGGACCCAAGGGGGGAGTTATTAATTCACCCCTCCACTTT.

This clonotype came up a few times. V and J are TRBV5-1 and TRBJ2-3; the match to TRBD1 covers 8 bases. The CDR3 covers 14 residues. CDR1 and CDR2 (germline): SGHRS, YFSETQ. V lost 3 bases to trimming and J lost 3 bases; unmatched junction nucleotides: 3. The DNA for the CDR3 is TGCGCCAGCAGCTCGGACAGGGCAACAGATACGCAGTATTTT. This gives the protein CASSSDRATDTQYF. The whole variable domain, remainder taken from reference TRBV5-1 and TRBJ2-3, is KAGVTQTPRYLIKTRGQQVTLSCSPISGHRSVSWYQQTPGQGLQFLFEYFSETQRNKGNFPGRFSGRQFSNSRSEMNVSTLELGDSALYLCASSSDRATDTQYFGPGTRLTVL.

This clonotype has a count of ten or more. The chain uses TRBV6-1 and TRBJ1-6; D may be TRBD1 (6 bases). V dropped 4 bases and J dropped 4 bases, with 17 bases sitting between them. Per germline, CDR1 MNHNS and CDR2 SASEGT. The CDR3 runs 17 residues. CDR3 protein: CASSGEITGHYNSPLHF. The CDR3 DNA reads as TGTGCCAGCAGTGGGGAGATTACAGGGCATTATAATTCACCCCTCCACTTT.